Each of the 21 T cell receptor beta chains below was sequenced from the same sample in a study of T cell clonality in common variable immunodeficiency. The protocol was immunoSEQ multiplex PCR, while the TCRdb copy is restricted to in-frame clones and leaves out a portion. The data show about 39,000 clones, with none appearing a single time. The specimen sequenced was peripheral blood mononuclear cells. The source of these receptors is a person aged 18-69 years in good health.

This clone has only a few counts. This may come from a read error, since a much larger clone is one base off. Read coverage stops 3 residues before the CDR3 terminus; the germline J gene supplies the remainder. Other DNA sequences within the sample encode an identical CDR3. This chain links TRBV30 with TRBJ1-3; no clear D. Germline CDR1 GTSNPN, CDR2 SVGIG (reference sequence). The CDR3 covers 11 residues. This CDR3 is CAWSRGDTIYF. The DNA read from the CDR3 is TGTGCCTGGAGTCGGGGTGACACA.

In this sample, this clone turned up many times. The sequenced part of the CDR3 DNA is TGCAGTGCTAGAGATGGGGAGGCGGGAGGTGACACCGGGGAG. Protein: CSARDGEAGGDTGE. The full-length CDR3 reads as CSARDGEAGGDTGELFF. This chain links TRBV20-1 with TRBJ2-2; the match to TRBD2 covers 8 bases. The CDR3 extends 3 residues past the end of the read, so its final part is completed from the germline J gene. V trimming: 0 bases; J trimming: 3 bases; junction bases outside the gene matches: 9. The CDR3 covers 17 residues. Per germline, CDR1 DFQATT and CDR2 SNEGSKA (reference sequence).

This clone came up many times. The sequenced fragment ends 3 residues before the CDR3 boundary, so the rest is inferred from the germline J gene. The V and J genes are TRBV20-1 and TRBJ2-1; 7 bases map to TRBD2. The CDR3 is 14 residues long. Germline loops: CDR1 DFQATT, CDR2 SNEGSKA (reference sequence). Losses at the gene ends were 4 bases for V and 5 bases for J; bases not matched to a gene: 8. The sequenced CDR3 bases are TGCAGTGCTATACGGCCTAGCGGAAACAATGAG. Encoded protein: CSAIRPSGNNE. The CDR3 reads in full as CSAIRPSGNNEQFF.

On this clone itself: The read terminates 3 residues ahead of where the CDR3 ends, so the germline J gene completes it. The chain has TRBV5-1 and TRBJ2-5, with 12 positions matching TRBD2. This CDR3 has 17 amino acids. CDR1 is SGHRS and CDR2 is YFSETQ in the germline V gene. J lost 5 bases, V lost 5 bases, and 13 bases had no gene match. This chain's CDR3 is CASRKYTSGRMEETQYF. The sequenced part of the CDR3 DNA is TGCGCCAGCAGGAAATATACTAGCGGGAGGATGGAGGAGACC.

This clone was counted ten times or more. The read ends 3 residues early relative to the CDR3; the germline J gene fills the gap. The chain has TRBV2 and TRBJ2-7; 9 bases are a match to TRBD2. This CDR3 contains 15 residues. J was trimmed by 5 bases and V by 9 bases; bases with no gene match: 14. From germline, CDR1 is SNHLY and CDR2 FYNNEI. This CDR3 is CASLIAGAMKNEQYF. The covered CDR3 bases are TGTGCCAGTCTGATAGCGGGAGCTATGAAGAACGAG.

This clone occurred many times. The CDR3 is cut off 3 residues early in the read; its end comes from the germline J gene. The chain recombines TRBV30 with TRBJ2-3; the match to TRBD1 covers 10 bases. Germline CDR1 reads GTSNPN; CDR2 reads SVGIG (reference sequence). The CDR3 contains 16 residues. Here the CDR3 reads CAWSVLSGTGEETQYF. The DNA read from the CDR3 is TGTGCCTGGAGTGTATTATCCGGGACAGGGGAAGAGACG.

This clone was counted at least ten times. Read data end 3 residues before the CDR3 end; the end is taken from the germline J gene. The chain recombines TRBV20-1 with TRBJ1-2; 7 bases are shared with TRBD1. Germline V gene data show CDR1 as DFQATT and CDR2 as SNEGSKA (reference sequence). This CDR3 is built from 15 residues. Partial CDR3 DNA: TGCAGTGCTAGTGAGATGAGGGGGCGCGTTGAAGGC. This gives the protein CSASEMRGRVEG. The whole CDR3 region reads CSASEMRGRVEGYTF.

A note on this clone: The read ends 3 residues before the CDR3 terminus; that terminus is restored from the germline J gene. The chain links TRBV19 to TRBJ1-2; D is undetermined. CDR3 length: 14 amino acids. CDR1 LNHDA and CDR2 SQIVND come from the germline V gene (reference sequence). The CDR3 region is CASSITFSYNDYTF. The covered CDR3 bases are TGTGCCAGTAGTATCACCTTCAGTTACAATGAC.

This clone was counted at least ten times. The CDR3 is CSARGVGLAGPADTQYF. The CDR3 bases that were read are TGCAGTGCTAGGGGGGTGGGACTAGCGGGCCCCGCAGATACG. The chain is built from TRBV20-1 and TRBJ2-3; the match to TRBD2 covers 12 bases. Read coverage stops 3 residues before the CDR3 terminus; the germline J gene supplies the remainder. CDR1 and CDR2 (germline): DFQATT, SNEGSKA (reference sequence). V lost 3 bases to trimming and J lost 4 bases; unmatched junction nucleotides: 11. The length of the CDR3 is 17 residues.

This clone was found many times. Read sequence stops 3 residues before the CDR3 end, and the germline J gene provides the missing end. V usage is TRBV5-1 and J usage is TRBJ1-3; 8 bases align to TRBD1. The trim removed 4 bases at V and 4 bases at J, leaving 13 bases unmatched. Germline loops: CDR1 SGHRS, CDR2 YFSETQ. The CDR3 spans 17 residues. Partial CDR3 DNA: TGCGCCAGCAGCCTGGAATGGACAGGGCCATCAGGAAACACC. Amino acids: CASSLEWTGPSGNT. The whole CDR3 is CASSLEWTGPSGNTIYF.

This clone was observed at least ten times. The read finishes 3 residues shy of the CDR3 end, and the germline J gene is used to complete it. The V and J genes are TRBV6-4 and TRBJ2-5, with D possibly being TRBD1 (5 bases). This CDR3 comprises 14 residues. V shed 3 bases and J shed 2 bases, with 10 bases lying between them. In germline, CDR1 is MRHNA, CDR2 SNTAGT. The CDR3 DNA, read in part, is TGTGCCAGCAGTGAAACAGGTTTTCAAGAGACC. The encoded protein is CASSETGFQET. From start to end, the CDR3 is CASSETGFQETQYF.

Notes on this clone: The read ends 3 residues before the CDR3 terminus; that terminus is restored from the germline J gene. This chain connects TRBV19 to TRBJ2-3; 9 positions agree with TRBD1. Germline values: CDR1 LNHDA, CDR2 SQIVND (reference sequence). This CDR3 spans 16 amino acids. CDR3 protein: CASTPTGGAGNQPQYF. CDR3 DNA, as far as it was read: TGTGCCAGTACCCCTACAGGGGGCGCAGGCAATCAGCCG. The full variable domain, rest sourced from reference TRBV19 and TRBJ2-3, is DGGITQSPKYLFRKEGQNVTLSCEQNLNHDAMYWYRQDPGQGLRLIYYSQIVNDFQKGDIAEGYSVSREKKESFPLTVTSAQKNPTAFYLCASTPTGGAGNQPQYFGPGTRLTVL.

This clone was picked up a small number of times. The read gets to within 3 residues of the CDR3 end, and the germline J gene fills in the rest. The chain links TRBV30 to TRBJ1-2; D gene unclear. Looked up from germline, CDR1 is GTSNPN and CDR2 is SVGIG (reference sequence). CDR3 size: 13 residues. Partial CDR3 DNA: TGTGCCTGGATGGTGAAGTCCACAGATACC. This codes for CAWMVKSTDT. The entire CDR3 sequence reads CAWMVKSTDTYTF.

This clone was detected many times. The CDR3 goes on 3 residues after the read ends, and that part is filled in from the germline J gene. The chain links TRBV5-3 to TRBJ1-2; no firm D call. TRBV5-3 has ORF status, its function being uncertain. V was clipped by 4 bases and J by 6 bases, with 19 bases between them. The CDR3 length is 15 residues. The part of the CDR3 DNA that was read is TGTGCCAGAAGCCCAAGGCAGACTAACGGGGATGGC. Its protein product is CARSPRQTNGDG. The CDR3 in full is CARSPRQTNGDGYTF.

This clone was counted ten times or more. The CDR3 end is not reached by the read, which stops 3 residues before it; the germline J gene fills it in. This chain uses TRBV5-1 with TRBJ1-2, with D tentatively TRBD1 (5 bases). The CDR3 length is 15 residues. Germline CDR1 SGHRS, CDR2 YFSETQ. CDR3 amino acids: CASSLQEPVTEGYTF. The part of the CDR3 DNA that was read is TGCGCCAGCAGCTTACAGGAGCCGGTAACGGAGGGC.

This clone was seen at least ten times. The sequence runs out 3 residues before the end of the CDR3; the remainder is reconstructed from the germline J gene. The chain uses TRBV20-1 and TRBJ1-5; D possibly corresponds to TRBD1 (5 bases). This CDR3 is 16 amino acids long. CDR1 is DFQATT, CDR2 SNEGSKA, per germline (reference sequence). V was pared by 3 bases and J by 4 bases, with 19 bases between. CDR3 DNA (partial): TGCAGTGCTAGGCGATGGGGGGGAAGTGGGAATCAGCCC. Translated: CSARRWGGSGNQP. The whole CDR3 protein is CSARRWGGSGNQPQHF.

This clone was counted many times. CDR3: CASSSGQRESTDEQYF. CDR3 DNA, as far as it was read: TGTGCCAGCAGTTCGGGGCAGCGGGAGAGTACGGACGAG. The V gene is TRBV28, the J gene TRBJ2-7; TRBD2 matches 8 bases. The read terminates 3 residues before the CDR3 end, so the remaining end is supplied by the germline J gene. Looked up from germline, CDR1 is MDHEN and CDR2 is SYDVKM. V shed 4 bases and J 5 bases; nucleotides not matched to a gene: 13. There are 16 residues in the CDR3.

This clone was recorded at least ten times. The read ends 3 residues early relative to the CDR3; the germline J gene fills the gap. The V gene is TRBV14, the J gene TRBJ2-5; possibly TRBD1 for D (7 bases). The V gene's germline CDR1 is SGHDN and CDR2 FVKESK. Deletions cut 3 bases from V and 2 bases from J, with 19 bases between. CDR3 length: 17 residues. This CDR3 reads CASSQTRGTVIQETQYF. The covered CDR3 bases are TGTGCCAGCAGCCAGACTAGAGGGACAGTCATTCAAGAGACC.

This clone came up a few times. The read comes to an end 3 residues before the CDR3 does, leaving the germline J gene to fill in the end. The J gene is TRBJ2-2, the V gene TRBV18; 9 bases map to TRBD1. The CDR3 spans 15 residues. V shed 3 bases, J shed 7 bases, and the junction held 6 bases outside the gene matches. The germline CDR1 and CDR2 sequences are KGHSH and LQKENI. The CDR3 is CASSPLDRGYGELFF. The DNA read from the CDR3 is TGTGCCAGCTCACCTTTGGACAGGGGTTACGGGGAG.

This clone was detected ten times or more. The missing CDR3 end, 3 residues past where the read stops, is filled in from the germline J gene. V usage is TRBV2 and J usage is TRBJ2-3, with TRBD2 identical over 9 bases. This CDR3 contains 14 residues. Germline V gene sequence: CDR1 SNHLY, CDR2 FYNNEI. V trimming: 7 bases; J trimming: 4 bases; junction bases outside the gene matches: 6. Here the CDR3 reads CASMQREVPDTQYF. Partial CDR3 DNA: TGTGCCAGCATGCAGCGGGAGGTTCCAGATACG.

This clone was detected ten times or more. From the germline J gene comes the end of the CDR3, since the read stops 3 residues before it. This chain connects TRBV7-2 to TRBJ2-2; 7 bases align to TRBD1. The V gene's germline CDR1 is SGHTA and CDR2 FQGNSA. Trimming at V came to 7 bases and at J to 0 bases, leaving 5 bases not matched to a gene. This CDR3 contains 15 residues. CDR3 residues: CASTPDRSNTGELFF. The covered CDR3 bases are TGTGCCAGCACCCCGGACAGGTCGAACACCGGGGAG.